This T cell receptor beta chain was captured in a study of CD8+ T cells in alopecia areata. Across the study: Patients received oral tofacitinib, 5 to 10 mg twice daily, for moderate-to-severe alopecia areata. Patients took tofacitinib for 6 to 18 months, followed by 6 drug-free months.

This clone has only one observation. The antigen is undetermined. RNA extraction was followed by reverse transcription into cDNA, which acted as the sequencing template. Profiling relied on immunoSEQ multiplex PCR, and the TCRdb table lists in-frame clones only, not all of them. The data hold roughly 190,000 clones, with about three fifths observed a single time. Treatment described: oral pan-JAK inhibitor, 5-10 mg twice daily. PBMCs were stained for CD3, CD4 and CD8, and CD4+ and CD8+ T cells were sorted. Overall study results and limits: Clonality exceeded that of normal scalp in lesional scalp, most notably in alopecia totalis/universalis.

The sequence was obtained from a human donor with alopecia areata. The input for sequencing was CD4+ T cells sorted from blood, taken around week 50, from a patient treated with tofacitinib.

This CDR3 reads CSVVITGVNTEAFF. In DNA form, the CDR3 reads TGCAGCGTTGTAATAACTGGGGTGAACACTGAAGCTTTCTTT. This sequence joins TRBV29-1 and TRBJ1-1; D call uncertain. The ends were cut back, 4 bases at V and 0 bases at J, with 12 bases in the middle. CDR3 length: 14 amino acids. From germline, CDR1 is SQVTM and CDR2 ANQGSEA. Variable domain in full (rest from reference TRBV29-1 and TRBJ1-1): SAVISQKPSRDICQRGTSLTIQCQVDSQVTMMFWYRQQPGQSLTLIATANQGSEATYESGFVIDKFPISRPNLTFSTLTVSNMSPEDSSIYLCSVVITGVNTEAFFGQGTRLTVV.